A selection of T cell receptor beta chains follows, all from one sample in a study of cytomegalovirus exposure and HLA in healthy donors. This table comes from immunoSEQ multiplex PCR, and its TCRdb copy is limited to in-frame clones, with some not included. This sample carries some 150,000 clones, roughly 80% of them seen once, and the ten largest clones take about 9.9%. The sample consisted of PBMCs. The receptor source for this set is a man aged 18 to 29 in good health and CMV-seropositive. The CDR3 runs from the conserved cysteine through the conserved F or W. D genes are given only for firm matches. Only some rows state a clone size, as once, few, many or a class for expanded clones.

clone_size j_call d_call v_call cdr3_aa cdr3_nt
. TRBJ1-2 TRBD1 TRBV5-5 CASSLVEGTGEGYTF TGTGCCAGCAGCTTGGTGGAAGGGACAGGAGAAGGCTACACCTTC
. TRBJ1-4 TRBD1 TRBV5-5 CASSIYRWDQGGEKLFF TGTGCCAGCAGCATATACCGGTGGGACCAGGGGGGAGAAAAACTGTTTTTT
. TRBJ2-7 TRBD1 TRBV27 CASSPGGASYEQYF TGTGCCAGCAGCCCAGGGGGCGCATCCTACGAGCAGTACTTC
. TRBJ2-7 TRBD2 TRBV19 CASSIAGGSEQYF TGTGCCAGTAGCATAGCGGGAGGCTCCGAGCAGTACTTC
. TRBJ2-7 . TRBV30 CAWREGQPYEQYF TGTGCCTGGAGGGAAGGACAGCCCTACGAGCAGTACTTC
. TRBJ1-4 . TRBV5-1 CASSLDRATNEKLFF TGCGCCAGCAGCTTGGACCGAGCAACTAATGAAAAACTGTTTTTT
. TRBJ2-6 . TRBV29-1 CSVGFSGANVLTF TGCAGCGTTGGCTTTAGTGGGGCCAACGTCCTGACTTTC
once TRBJ1-1 TRBD1 TRBV30 CAWDRERGTEAFF TGTGCCTGGGACAGGGAAAGGGGCACTGAAGCTTTCTTT
. TRBJ2-7 . TRBV10-3 CAISEGLPTYEQYF TGTGCCATCAGTGAGGGACTGCCGACCTACGAGCAGTACTTC
. TRBJ1-5 . TRBV27 CASSPIQSNQPQHF TGTGCCAGCAGTCCGATTCAGAGCAATCAGCCCCAGCATTTT
. TRBJ1-5 . TRBV7-8 CASSLGGQSRVHQPQHF TGTGCCAGCAGCTTAGGTGGCCAGTCGAGGGTGCATCAGCCCCAGCATTTT
. TRBJ2-7 TRBD1 TRBV11-3 CASSDRGVSYEQYF TGTGCCAGCAGTGACAGGGGCGTCTCCTACGAGCAGTACTTC
. TRBJ1-3 TRBD1 TRBV6-1 CASSRDRQGNTIYF TGTGCCAGCAGTCGGGACAGACAAGGAAACACCATATATTTT
. TRBJ2-1 TRBD2 TRBV5-1 CASTFSGISYNEQFF TGCGCCAGCACCTTTAGCGGGATCTCCTACAATGAGCAGTTCTTC
. TRBJ2-3 . TRBV11-2 CASRATDTQYF TGTGCCAGCAGGGCAACAGATACGCAGTATTTT